The source of this T cell receptor beta chain is a study of T cells expressing NK-cell markers. Points from the study as a whole: More than 5 donors showed dominant NKG2C+ clonotypes comprising roughly 1.0-7.0% of their CD8+ T cells.

With regard to this clonotype: What it binds is not known.

TCRdb re-called the 5' RACE reads and gives one entry per CDR3 protein, without DNA. The table lists over 250,000 distinct CDR3 sequences, with around 4.3% in the top ten. The CDR3 is 15 amino acids. The germline CDR1 and CDR2 sequences are SGHTA and FQGNSA. The sequence derives from a woman aged 18 to 75 in good health. Source material: blood T cells: a sorted CD56 or NKG2C T cell subset, CD4+ or CD8+ T cells, or bulk PBMC T cells (not recorded which). The chain recombines TRBV7-2 with TRBJ2-7. The CDR3 spells CASRDLRRVSYEQYF.